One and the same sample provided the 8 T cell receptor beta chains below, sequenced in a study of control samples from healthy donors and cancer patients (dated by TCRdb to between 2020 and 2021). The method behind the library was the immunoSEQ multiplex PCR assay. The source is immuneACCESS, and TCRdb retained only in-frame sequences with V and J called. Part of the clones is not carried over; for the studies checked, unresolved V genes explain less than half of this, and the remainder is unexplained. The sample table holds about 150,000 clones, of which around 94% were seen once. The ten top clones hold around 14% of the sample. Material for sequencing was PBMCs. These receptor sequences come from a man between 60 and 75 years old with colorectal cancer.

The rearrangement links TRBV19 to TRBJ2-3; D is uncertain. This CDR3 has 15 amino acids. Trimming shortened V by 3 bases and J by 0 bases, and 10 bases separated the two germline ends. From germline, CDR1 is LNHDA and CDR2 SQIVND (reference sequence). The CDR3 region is CASSMNRRSTDTQYF. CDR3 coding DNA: TGTGCCAGTAGTATGAACAGACGTAGCACAGATACGCAGTATTTT.

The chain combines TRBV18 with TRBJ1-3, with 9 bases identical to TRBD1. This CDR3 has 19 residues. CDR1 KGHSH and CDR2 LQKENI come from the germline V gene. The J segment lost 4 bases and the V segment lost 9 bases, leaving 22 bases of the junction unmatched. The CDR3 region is CASITDGSQPGQGGNTIYF. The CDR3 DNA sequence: TGTGCCAGTATAACGGACGGGTCGCAACCGGGACAGGGAGGAAACACCATATATTTT.

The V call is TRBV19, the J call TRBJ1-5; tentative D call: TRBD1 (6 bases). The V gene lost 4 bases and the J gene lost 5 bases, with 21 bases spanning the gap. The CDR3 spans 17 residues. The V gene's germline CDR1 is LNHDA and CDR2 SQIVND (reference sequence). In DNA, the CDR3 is TGTGCCAGTAGTACAAGACAGGTGCGAGTCGATCATCAGCCCCAGCATTTT. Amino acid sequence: CASSTRQVRVDHQPQHF.

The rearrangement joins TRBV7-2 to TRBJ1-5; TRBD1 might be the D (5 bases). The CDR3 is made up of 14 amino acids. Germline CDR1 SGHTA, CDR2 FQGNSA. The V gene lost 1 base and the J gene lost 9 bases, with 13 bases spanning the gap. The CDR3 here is CASSLGQGGGPQHF. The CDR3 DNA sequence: TGTGCCAGCAGCTTAGGGCAGGGTGGGGGGCCCCAGCATTTT.

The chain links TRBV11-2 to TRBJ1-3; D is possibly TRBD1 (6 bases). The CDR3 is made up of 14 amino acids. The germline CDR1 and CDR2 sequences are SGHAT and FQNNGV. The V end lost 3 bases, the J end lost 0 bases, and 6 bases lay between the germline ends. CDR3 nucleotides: TGTGCCAGCAGCTTGACAGGCTCTGGAAACACCATATATTTT. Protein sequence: CASSLTGSGNTIYF.

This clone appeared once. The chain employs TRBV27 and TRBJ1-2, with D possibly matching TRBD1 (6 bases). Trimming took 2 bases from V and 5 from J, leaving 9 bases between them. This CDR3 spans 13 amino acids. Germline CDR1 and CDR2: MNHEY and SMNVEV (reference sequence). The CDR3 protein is CASSLPTGYGYTF. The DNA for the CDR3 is TGTGCCAGCAGTTTACCGACAGGATATGGCTACACCTTC.

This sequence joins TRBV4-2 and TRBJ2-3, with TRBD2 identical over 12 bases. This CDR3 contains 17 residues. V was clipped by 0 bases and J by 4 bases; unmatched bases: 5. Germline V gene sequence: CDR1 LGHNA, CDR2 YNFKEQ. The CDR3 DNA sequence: TGTGCCAGCAGCCAAGACTGGGCTAGCGGGGGGGCAGATACGCAGTATTTT. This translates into CASSQDWASGGADTQYF.

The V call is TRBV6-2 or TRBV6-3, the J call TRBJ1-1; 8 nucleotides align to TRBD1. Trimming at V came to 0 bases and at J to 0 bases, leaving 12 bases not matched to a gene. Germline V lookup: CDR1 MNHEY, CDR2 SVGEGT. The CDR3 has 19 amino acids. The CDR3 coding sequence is TGTGCCAGCAGTTACTCTCCTCGGACAGGGAAGGGCATGAACACTGAAGCTTTCTTT. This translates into CASSYSPRTGKGMNTEAFF.